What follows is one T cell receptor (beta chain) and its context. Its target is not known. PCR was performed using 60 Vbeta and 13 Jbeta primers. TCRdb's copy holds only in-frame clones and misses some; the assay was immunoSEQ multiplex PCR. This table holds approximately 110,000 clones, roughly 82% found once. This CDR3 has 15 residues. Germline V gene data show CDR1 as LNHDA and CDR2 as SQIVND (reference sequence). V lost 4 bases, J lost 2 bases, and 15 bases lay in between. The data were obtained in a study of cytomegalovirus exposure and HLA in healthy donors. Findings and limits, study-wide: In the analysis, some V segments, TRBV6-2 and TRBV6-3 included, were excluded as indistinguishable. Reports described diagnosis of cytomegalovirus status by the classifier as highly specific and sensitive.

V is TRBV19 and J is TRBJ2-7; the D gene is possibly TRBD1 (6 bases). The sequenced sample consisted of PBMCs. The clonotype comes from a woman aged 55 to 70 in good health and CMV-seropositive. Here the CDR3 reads CASSNPGRGAYEQYF. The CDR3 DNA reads TGTGCCAGTAGTAACCCCGGCAGGGGAGCCTACGAGCAGTACTTC.